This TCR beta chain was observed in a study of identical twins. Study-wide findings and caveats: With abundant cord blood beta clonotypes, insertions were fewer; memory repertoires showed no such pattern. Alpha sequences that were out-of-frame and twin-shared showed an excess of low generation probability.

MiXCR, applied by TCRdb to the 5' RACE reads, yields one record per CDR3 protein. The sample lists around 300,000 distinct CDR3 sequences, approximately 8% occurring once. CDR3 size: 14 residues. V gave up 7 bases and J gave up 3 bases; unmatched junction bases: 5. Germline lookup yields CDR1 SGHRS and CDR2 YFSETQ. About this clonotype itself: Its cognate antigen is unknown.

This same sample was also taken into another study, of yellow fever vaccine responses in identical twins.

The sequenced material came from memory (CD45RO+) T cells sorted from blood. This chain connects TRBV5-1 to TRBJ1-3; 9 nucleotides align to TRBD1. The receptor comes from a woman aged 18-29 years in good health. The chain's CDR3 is CASSPGQGGNTIYF. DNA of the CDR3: TGCGCCAGCTCCCCGGGACAGGGTGGAAACACCATATATTTT.